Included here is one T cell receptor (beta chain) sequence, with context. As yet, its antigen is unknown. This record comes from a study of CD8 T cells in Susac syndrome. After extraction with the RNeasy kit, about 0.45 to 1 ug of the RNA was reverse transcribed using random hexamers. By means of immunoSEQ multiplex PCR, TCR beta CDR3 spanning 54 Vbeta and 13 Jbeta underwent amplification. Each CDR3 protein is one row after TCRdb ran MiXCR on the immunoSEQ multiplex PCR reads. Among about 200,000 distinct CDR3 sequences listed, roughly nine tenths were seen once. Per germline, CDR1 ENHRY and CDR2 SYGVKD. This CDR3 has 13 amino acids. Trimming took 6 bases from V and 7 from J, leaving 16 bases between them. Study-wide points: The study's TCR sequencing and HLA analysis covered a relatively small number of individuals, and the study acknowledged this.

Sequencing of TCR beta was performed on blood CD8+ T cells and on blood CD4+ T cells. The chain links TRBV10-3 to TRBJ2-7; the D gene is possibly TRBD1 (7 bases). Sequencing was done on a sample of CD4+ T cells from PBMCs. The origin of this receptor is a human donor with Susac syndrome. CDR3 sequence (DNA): TGTGCCATCAGCCCTCCGACAGGGAGGGAGCAGTACTTC. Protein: CAISPPTGREQYF.